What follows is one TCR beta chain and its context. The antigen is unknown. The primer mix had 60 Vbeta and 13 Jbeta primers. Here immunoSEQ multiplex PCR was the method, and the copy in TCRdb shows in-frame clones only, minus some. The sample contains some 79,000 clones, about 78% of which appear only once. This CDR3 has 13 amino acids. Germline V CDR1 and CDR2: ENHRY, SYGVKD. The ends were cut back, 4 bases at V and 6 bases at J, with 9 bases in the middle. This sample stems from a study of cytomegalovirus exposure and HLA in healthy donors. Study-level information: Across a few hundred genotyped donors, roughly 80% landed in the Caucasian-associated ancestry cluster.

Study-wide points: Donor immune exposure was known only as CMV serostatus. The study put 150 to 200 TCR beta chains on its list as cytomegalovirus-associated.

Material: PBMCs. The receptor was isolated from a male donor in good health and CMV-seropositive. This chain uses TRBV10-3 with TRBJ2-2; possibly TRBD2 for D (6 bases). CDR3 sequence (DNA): TGTGCCATCAGTGCAACTAGCTCCGGGGAGCTGTTTTTT. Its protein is CAISATSSGELFF.